This T cell receptor (beta chain) was documented in a study of cytomegalovirus exposure and HLA in healthy donors. Findings of the study overall: Accurate predictions that matched the HLA-A and HLA-B alleles of most subjects were reportedly made from TCR beta sequences.

This CDR3 spans 13 amino acids. Trimming removed 2 bases from V and 7 bases from J, with 9 bases in between. The germline V gene has CDR1 MNHEY and CDR2 SVGAGI. Use of 60 Vbeta and 13 Jbeta primers characterized the PCR. The table came from immunoSEQ multiplex PCR; TCRdb's copy has only in-frame clones and leaves some out. Of under 150,000 clones in the sample, around 80% are singletons; the top ten hold 2.5%. To note about this clone: Its antigen is not known.

V usage is TRBV6-5 and J usage is TRBJ2-1, with D possibly being TRBD2 (5 bases). The source material was PBMCs. This receptor was taken from a boy between 2 and 15 years old in good health and CMV-seronegative. The CDR3 reads CASSYVRGNEQFF. DNA for the CDR3: TGTGCCAGCAGTTACGTTAGAGGGAATGAGCAGTTCTTC.